This TCR beta chain came from a study of blood T cell repertoires in COVID-19. Overall study context: Sites in the United States, Italy and Spain provided acute and convalescent COVID-19 samples. From T cells, B-cell-depleted T cells, or PBMCs came the material, which was cDNA or gDNA.

CDR3 size: 17 residues. Trimming took 0 bases from V and 4 from J, leaving 15 bases between them. The germline CDR1 and CDR2 sequences are KGHDR and SFDVKD. Assay used: immunoSEQ multiplex PCR; TCRdb lists only in-frame clones, some missing. There are approximately 190,000 clones in the sample; 82% occur only once, and 7.8% lies in the top ten. Seattle participants joined during active infection and were tracked over time. The receptor was derived from a woman in her sixties or seventies with COVID-19, enrolled during active disease. The sequenced sample was peripheral blood. The chain has TRBV24-1 and TRBJ1-5; no definite D call. CDR3 sequence: CATSDLPVTVLNQPQHF. In nucleotides, the CDR3 is TGTGCCACCAGTGATTTGCCGGTCACGGTCCTTAATCAGCCCCAGCATTTT.